Shown below are 17 T cell receptor beta chains from a single sample sequenced in a study of a mutant IDH1 vaccine in newly diagnosed glioma. These receptors have no known antigen. TCRdb keeps only in-frame clones here, not all; method: immunoSEQ multiplex PCR. The sample shows roughly 86,000 clones, approximately 80% of them seen only once. Indicated time point: week 47, end of study. Doses comprised 300 ug of mutant IDH1 20-mer peptide each, plus topical imiquimod. The source was PBMCs, collected from a glioma patient whose treatment included an IDH1 peptide vaccine. The source of these receptors is a man aged 40-50 years with glioma.

The chain joins TRBV21-1 to TRBJ1-5. TRBV21-1 is noted as a pseudogene. The CDR3 spans 16 residues. CDR3 sequence: CARPRRGGWSNQPQHF. CDR3 in DNA: TGTGCCAGGCCCAGGAGGGGCGGGTGGAGCAATCAGCCCCAGCATTTT.

The rearrangement uses TRBV30 and TRBJ1-1; TRBD1 matches 8 bases. This CDR3 comprises 13 residues. After removal of 0 bases from V and 4 bases from J, the junction contained 1 base not matched to a gene. Germline values: CDR1 GTSNPN, CDR2 SVGIG (reference sequence). The CDR3 reads CAWSVDRGTEAFF. The CDR3 DNA reads as TGTGCCTGGAGTGTTGACAGGGGCACTGAAGCTTTCTTT.

The chain combines TRBV7-2 with TRBJ2-5; D is undetermined. The DNA matches TRBJ2-7 better at its end, which makes the J call doubtful. From germline, CDR1 is SGHTA and CDR2 FQGNSA. The CDR3 has 11 amino acids. For the CDR3, the DNA is TGTGCCAGCAGCATCTCCTACGAGCAGTACTTC. Translation: CASSISYEQYF.

This chain connects TRBV27 to TRBJ2-7; 7 bases are shared with TRBD1. Germline lookup yields CDR1 MNHEY and CDR2 SMNVEV (reference sequence). The J segment lost 3 bases and the V segment lost 5 bases, leaving 4 bases of the junction unmatched. The CDR3 runs 13 residues. The CDR3 loop is CASSRQGIYEQYF. In DNA form, the CDR3 reads TGTGCCAGCAGTCGACAGGGTATCTACGAGCAGTACTTC.

The genes are TRBV5-1 and TRBJ2-7, with TRBD1 matching 8 bases. There are 15 residues in the CDR3. The trim removed 0 bases at V and 5 bases at J, leaving 7 bases unmatched. From germline, CDR1 is SGHRS and CDR2 YFSETQ. For the CDR3, the DNA is TGCGCCAGCAGCTTGGTTGGACAGGGCAGTAACGAGCAGTACTTC. This gives the protein CASSLVGQGSNEQYF.

The chain is built from TRBV5-4 and TRBJ2-2; no clear D gene. The germline V gene has CDR1 SGHNT and CDR2 YYREEE (reference sequence). CDR3 length: 14 amino acids. Trimming took off 3 bases at V and 0 bases at J, with 6 bases between the two ends. This chain's CDR3 is CASSSSANTGELFF. The CDR3 nucleotides are TGTGCCAGCAGCTCTAGTGCGAACACCGGGGAGCTGTTTTTT. Filled out from reference TRBV5-4 and TRBJ2-2, the complete variable domain reads ETGVTQSPTHLIKTRGQQVTLRCSSQSGHNTVSWYQQALGQGPQFIFQYYREEENGRGNFPPRFSGLQFPNYSSELNVNALELDDSALYLCASSSSANTGELFFGEGSRLTVL.

This chain connects TRBV9 to TRBJ2-2; 8 bases are a match to TRBD2. Trimming at V came to 0 bases and at J to 8 bases, leaving 3 bases not matched to a gene. CDR1 is SGDLS and CDR2 is YYNGEE in the germline V gene. The CDR3 has 14 amino acids. The CDR3 sequence is CASSVGGGQGELFF. CDR3 sequence (DNA): TGTGCCAGCAGCGTAGGCGGGGGGCAGGGGGAGCTGTTTTTT.

V gene TRBV19 combines with J gene TRBJ2-5; TRBD2 aligns across 10 bases. The length of the CDR3 is 18 residues. The trim removed 1 base at V and 0 bases at J, leaving 8 bases unmatched. Germline CDR1 LNHDA, CDR2 SQIVND (reference sequence). CDR3 protein: CASSIVGNSGGYQETQYF. The CDR3 DNA follows: TGTGCCAGTAGTATAGTGGGAAATAGCGGGGGGTACCAAGAGACCCAGTACTTC.

The gene calls are TRBV5-1 and TRBJ2-5, with a tentative D call TRBD2 (5 bases). With the DNA end fitting TRBJ2-7 better, the J assignment may be wrong. Germline V gene sequence: CDR1 SGHRS, CDR2 YFSETQ. The CDR3 extends over 12 amino acids. CDR3 in DNA: TGCGCCAGCAGCTTGTACGGGAACGAGCAGTACTTC. Amino acid sequence: CASSLYGNEQYF.

This chain connects TRBV7-2 to TRBJ2-1; 12 nucleotides agree with TRBD2. Germline V gene sequence: CDR1 SGHTA, CDR2 FQGNSA. This CDR3 has 16 residues. Unmatched junction bases numbered 5, after V lost 1 base and J lost 7 bases. Written as DNA, the CDR3 is TGTGCCAGCAGCTTAGTGGCTAGCGGGGGGGCGAATGAGCAGTTCTTC. Protein product: CASSLVASGGANEQFF.

The chain is built from TRBV28 and TRBJ2-7; the match to TRBD2 covers 8 bases. Germline CDR1 and CDR2: MDHEN and SYDVKM. With 5 bases clipped from V and 0 bases from J, the junction kept 6 bases outside the gene matches. The CDR3 is 15 amino acids. The DNA for the CDR3 is TGTGCCAGCAGTACCTACCGGGAGGGCTCCTACGAGCAGTACTTC. The encoded protein is CASSTYREGSYEQYF.

This chain joins TRBV5-1 and TRBJ2-5, with D perhaps being TRBD1 or TRBD2 (6 bases each). With 4 bases removed from V and 5 bases from J, the gap between germline ends came to 15 bases. This CDR3 is built from 14 residues. The germline gives CDR1 SGHRS, CDR2 YFSETQ. The CDR3 DNA follows: TGCGCCAGCAGCCATGGTGTCGGGGGCGAGACCCAGTACTTC. It is translated as CASSHGVGGETQYF. The variable domain in full, completed from reference TRBV5-1 and TRBJ2-5, reads KAGVTQTPRYLIKTRGQQVTLSCSPISGHRSVSWYQQTPGQGLQFLFEYFSETQRNKGNFPGRFSGRQFSNSRSEMNVSTLELGDSALYLCASSHGVGGETQYFGPGTRLLVL.

This clone was counted a few times. The rearrangement uses TRBV5-1 and TRBJ1-1, with D unclear. The germline V and J ends were trimmed by 0 bases and 0 bases, with 6 bases remaining between them. The V gene's germline CDR1 is SGHRS and CDR2 YFSETQ. This CDR3 contains 14 residues. CDR3 nucleotide sequence: TGCGCCAGCAGCTTGGCTTCCATGAACACTGAAGCTTTCTTT. It specifies CASSLASMNTEAFF.

This clone has only a few counts. This sequence joins TRBV9 and TRBJ2-1; either TRBD1 or TRBD2 may supply D (5 bases each). The V gene lost 4 bases and the J gene lost 10 bases, with 24 bases spanning the gap. Germline V lookup: CDR1 SGDLS, CDR2 YYNGEE. The CDR3 runs to 16 residues. The CDR3 loop is CASSPNTGTTTSEQFF. The CDR3 bases are TGTGCCAGCAGCCCAAACACCGGGACCACCACATCGGAGCAGTTCTTC.

The J gene is TRBJ2-7, the V gene TRBV6-5; 8 nucleotides match TRBD1. V lost 2 bases and J lost 3; bases outside the gene matches: 3. The germline CDR1 and CDR2 sequences are MNHEY and SVGAGI. The CDR3 totals 14 residues. This CDR3 is CASSYGTGDYEQYF. The CDR3 bases are TGTGCCAGCAGTTACGGGACAGGCGACTACGAGCAGTACTTC.

This chain uses TRBV10-2 with TRBJ2-5; a possible D gene is TRBD1 (6 bases). The V gene's germline CDR1 is WSHSY and CDR2 SAAADI. V dropped 6 bases and J dropped 5 bases, with 16 bases sitting between them. This CDR3 is built from 14 residues. In nucleotides, the CDR3 is TGCGCCAGCAGCGCCTGGGGGCTCGGCGAGACCCAGTACTTC. This codes for CASSAWGLGETQYF.

This clone has just one count. V and J are TRBV5-5 and TRBJ2-1; D call uncertain. The CDR3 is 13 amino acids. Germline lookup yields CDR1 SGHKS and CDR2 YYEKEE (reference sequence). V lost 3 bases and J lost 5, with 9 bases in between. CDR3 sequence: CASSSYTNNEQFF. The DNA for the CDR3 is TGTGCCAGCAGCTCGTACACTAACAATGAGCAGTTCTTC.